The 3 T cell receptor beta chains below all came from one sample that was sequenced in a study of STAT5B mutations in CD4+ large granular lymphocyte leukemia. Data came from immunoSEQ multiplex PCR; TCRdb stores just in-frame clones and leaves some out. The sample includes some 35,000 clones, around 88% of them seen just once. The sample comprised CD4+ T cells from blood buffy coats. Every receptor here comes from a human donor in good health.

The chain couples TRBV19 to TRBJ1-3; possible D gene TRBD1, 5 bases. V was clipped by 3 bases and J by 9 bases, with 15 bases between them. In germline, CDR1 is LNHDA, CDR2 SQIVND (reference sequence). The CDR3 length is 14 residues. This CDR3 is CASSIEGTLSTIYF. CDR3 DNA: TGTGCCAGTAGTATTGAAGGGACGCTCTCCACCATATATTTT.

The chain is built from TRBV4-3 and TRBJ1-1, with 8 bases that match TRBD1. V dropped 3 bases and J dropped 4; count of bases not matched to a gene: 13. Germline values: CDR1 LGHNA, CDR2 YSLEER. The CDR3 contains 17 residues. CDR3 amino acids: CASSQLGQVGVGTEAFF. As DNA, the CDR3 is TGCGCCAGCAGCCAGCTGGGACAGGTTGGGGTGGGCACTGAAGCTTTCTTT.

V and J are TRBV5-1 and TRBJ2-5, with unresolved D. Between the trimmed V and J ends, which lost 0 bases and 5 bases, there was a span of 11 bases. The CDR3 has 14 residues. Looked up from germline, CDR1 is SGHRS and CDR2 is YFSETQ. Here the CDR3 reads CASSLERAQETQYF. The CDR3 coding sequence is TGCGCCAGCAGCTTGGAACGAGCCCAGGAGACCCAGTACTTC.